The source of this T cell receptor (beta chain) is a study of STAT5B mutations in CD4+ large granular lymphocyte leukemia. A note on this clone: Its antigen is currently unknown.

The germline V gene has CDR1 MNHEY and CDR2 SMNVEV (reference sequence). Between the trimmed V and J ends, which lost 5 bases and 4 bases, there was a span of 11 bases. The CDR3 sequence is 13 residues long. Profiled with immunoSEQ multiplex PCR; TCRdb holds only in-frame clones, not every one. The sample lists around 30,000 clones, about 81% occurring once. Overall study findings and caveats: Patient CD4-sorted repertoires looked more clonal than healthy CD4+ repertoires, even without putative leukemic clones.

The receptor comes from a human donor in good health. Sample: CD4+ T cells from blood buffy coats. The V gene is TRBV27, the J gene TRBJ1-2, with D perhaps TRBD1 (6 bases). The CDR3 DNA sequence: TGTGCCAGCAGTAACCAGGGGACCTATGGCTACACCTTC. Encoded protein: CASSNQGTYGYTF.